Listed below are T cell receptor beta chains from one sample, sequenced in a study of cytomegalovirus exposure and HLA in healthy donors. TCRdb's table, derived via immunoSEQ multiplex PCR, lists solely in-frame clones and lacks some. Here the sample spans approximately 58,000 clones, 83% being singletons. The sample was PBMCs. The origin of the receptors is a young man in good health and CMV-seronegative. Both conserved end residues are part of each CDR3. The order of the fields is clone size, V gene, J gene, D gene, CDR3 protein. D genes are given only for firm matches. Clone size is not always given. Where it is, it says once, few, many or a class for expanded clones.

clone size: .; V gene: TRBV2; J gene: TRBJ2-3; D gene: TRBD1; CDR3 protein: CASSEPRDRAGTDTQYF
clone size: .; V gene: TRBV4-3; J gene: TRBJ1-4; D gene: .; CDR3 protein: CASSQDRTPNEKLFF
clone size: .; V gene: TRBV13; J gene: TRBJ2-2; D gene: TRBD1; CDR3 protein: CASRDRGVGTGELFF
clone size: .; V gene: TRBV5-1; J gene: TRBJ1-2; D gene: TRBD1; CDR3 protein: CASGTGTGIPNYGYTF
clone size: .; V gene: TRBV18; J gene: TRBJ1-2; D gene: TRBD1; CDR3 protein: CASSLGQGDGYTF
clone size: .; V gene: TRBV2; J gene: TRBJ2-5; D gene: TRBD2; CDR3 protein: CASSEAGGGYQETQYF
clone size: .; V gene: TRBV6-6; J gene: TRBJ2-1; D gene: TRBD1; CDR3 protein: CASSQGQGTYNEQFF
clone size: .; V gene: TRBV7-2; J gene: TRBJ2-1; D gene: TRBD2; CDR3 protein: CASSIRGTSGRGRDNEQFF
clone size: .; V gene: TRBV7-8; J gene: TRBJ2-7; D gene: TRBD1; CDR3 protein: CASSALRGQAGIYEQYF
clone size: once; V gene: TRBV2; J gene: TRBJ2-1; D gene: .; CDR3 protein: CASRLLNNEQFF
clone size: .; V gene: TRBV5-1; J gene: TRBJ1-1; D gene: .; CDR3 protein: CASSLGVGAMTEAFF
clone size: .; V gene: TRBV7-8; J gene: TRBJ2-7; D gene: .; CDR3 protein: CASSFGPPRSQGRNEQYF
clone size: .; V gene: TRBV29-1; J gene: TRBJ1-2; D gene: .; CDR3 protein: CSVEARVLSYGYTF
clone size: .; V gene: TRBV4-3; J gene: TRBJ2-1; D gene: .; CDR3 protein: CASSKQAGLSYNEQFF
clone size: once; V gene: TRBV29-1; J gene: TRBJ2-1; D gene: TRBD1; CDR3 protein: CSVRDRVNNEQFF
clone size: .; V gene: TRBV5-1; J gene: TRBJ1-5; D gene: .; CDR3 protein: CASSLEGGSNQPQHF
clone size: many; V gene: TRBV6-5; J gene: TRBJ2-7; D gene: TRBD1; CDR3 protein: CASSPGTAPTEQYF
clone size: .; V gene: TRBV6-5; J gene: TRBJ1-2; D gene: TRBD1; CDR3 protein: CASSPLTGNYGYTF
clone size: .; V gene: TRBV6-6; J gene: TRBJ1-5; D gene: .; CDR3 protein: CASSPGYNQPQHF
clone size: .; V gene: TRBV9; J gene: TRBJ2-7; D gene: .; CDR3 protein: CASSVANREKQYF
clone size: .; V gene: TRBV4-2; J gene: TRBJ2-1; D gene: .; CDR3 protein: CASSQDEGGGRFGEQFF
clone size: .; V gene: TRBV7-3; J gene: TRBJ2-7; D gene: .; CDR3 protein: CASSLRGTGHLYEQYF
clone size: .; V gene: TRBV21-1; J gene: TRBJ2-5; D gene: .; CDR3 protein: CAILRDRQETQYF
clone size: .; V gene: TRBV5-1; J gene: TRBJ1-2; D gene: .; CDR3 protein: CASSLGQSNYGYTF
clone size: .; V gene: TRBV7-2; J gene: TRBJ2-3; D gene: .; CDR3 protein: CASSPTSFLTDTQYF
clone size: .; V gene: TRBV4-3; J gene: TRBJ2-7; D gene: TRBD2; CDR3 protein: CASSQDPGLAYEQYF
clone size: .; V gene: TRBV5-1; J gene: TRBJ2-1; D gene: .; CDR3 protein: CASSLLGGVEQFF
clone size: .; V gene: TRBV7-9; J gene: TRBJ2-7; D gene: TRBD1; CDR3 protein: CASSGQALRTYEQYF
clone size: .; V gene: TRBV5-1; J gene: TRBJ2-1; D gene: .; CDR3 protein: CASSRGQIYNEQFF
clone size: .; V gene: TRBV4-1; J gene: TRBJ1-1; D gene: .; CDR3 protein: CASSQDGTGNTEAFF
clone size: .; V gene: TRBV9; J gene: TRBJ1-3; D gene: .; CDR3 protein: CASSVEDSSGNTIYF
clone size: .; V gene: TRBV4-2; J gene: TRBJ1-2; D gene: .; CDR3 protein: CASSQEGAVGGYTF
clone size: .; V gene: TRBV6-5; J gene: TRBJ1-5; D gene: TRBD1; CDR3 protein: CASSPSGTANQPQHF
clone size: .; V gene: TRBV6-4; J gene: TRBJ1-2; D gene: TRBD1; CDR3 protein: CASSEGGTGANYGYTF
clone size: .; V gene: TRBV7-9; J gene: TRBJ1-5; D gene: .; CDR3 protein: CASSLRDDQPQHF
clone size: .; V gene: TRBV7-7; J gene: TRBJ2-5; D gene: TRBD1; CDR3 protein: CASSPDRAQETQYF
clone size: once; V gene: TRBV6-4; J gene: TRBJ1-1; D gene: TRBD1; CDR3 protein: CASRPGQGSSAAFF